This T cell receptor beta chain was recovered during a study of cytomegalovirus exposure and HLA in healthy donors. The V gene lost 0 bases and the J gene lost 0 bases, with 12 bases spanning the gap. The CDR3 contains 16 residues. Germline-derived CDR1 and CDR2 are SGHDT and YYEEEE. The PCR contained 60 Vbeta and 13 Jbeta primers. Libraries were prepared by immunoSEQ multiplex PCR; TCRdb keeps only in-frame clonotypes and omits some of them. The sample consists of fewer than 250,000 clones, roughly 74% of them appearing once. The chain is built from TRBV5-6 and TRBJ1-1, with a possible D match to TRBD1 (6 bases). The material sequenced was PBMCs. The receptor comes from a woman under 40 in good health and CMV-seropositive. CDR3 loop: CASSLAGQPMNTEAFF. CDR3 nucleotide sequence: TGTGCCAGCAGCTTGGCTGGACAGCCCATGAACACTGAAGCTTTCTTT.